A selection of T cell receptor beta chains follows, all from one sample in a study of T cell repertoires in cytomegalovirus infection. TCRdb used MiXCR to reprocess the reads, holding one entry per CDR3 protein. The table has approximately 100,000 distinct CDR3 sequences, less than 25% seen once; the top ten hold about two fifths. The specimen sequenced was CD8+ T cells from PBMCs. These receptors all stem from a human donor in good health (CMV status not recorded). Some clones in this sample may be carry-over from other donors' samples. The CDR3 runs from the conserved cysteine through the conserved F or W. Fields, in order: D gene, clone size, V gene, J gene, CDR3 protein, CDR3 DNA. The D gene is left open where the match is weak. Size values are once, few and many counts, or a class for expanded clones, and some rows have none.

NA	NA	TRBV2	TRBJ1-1	CASIGGMNTEAFF	TGTGCCAGCATCGGGGGGATGAACACTGAAGCTTTCTTT
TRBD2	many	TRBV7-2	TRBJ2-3	CASSLDRNSGRMADTQYF	TGTGCCAGCAGCTTAGACCGGAATAGCGGGAGAATGGCAGATACGCAGTATTTT
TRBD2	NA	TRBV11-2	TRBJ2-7	CTSSLEFSGGSYEQYF	TGTACCAGCAGCTTAGAATTTAGCGGGGGCTCCTACGAGCAGTACTTC
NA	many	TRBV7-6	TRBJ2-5	CASSLRLRGETQYF	TGTGCCAGCAGCTTACGACTCCGCGGGGAGACCCAGTACTTC
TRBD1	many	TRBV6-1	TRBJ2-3	CASSSPPGQGADTQYF	TGTGCCAGCAGTTCACCCCCCGGACAGGGGGCAGATACGCAGTATTTT
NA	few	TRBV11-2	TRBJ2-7	CASSLTGHHEQYF	TGTGCCAGCAGCTTAACAGGACACCACGAGCAGTACTTC
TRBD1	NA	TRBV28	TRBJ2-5	CASSGPGGDETQYF	TGTGCCAGCAGTGGGCCAGGGGGCGACGAGACCCAGTACTTC
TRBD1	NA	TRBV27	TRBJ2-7	CASSLSRTGEYEQYF	TGTGCCAGCAGTTTATCCAGGACAGGGGAATACGAGCAGTACTTC
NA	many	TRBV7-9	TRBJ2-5	CASSEPGGLEQETQYF	TGTGCCAGCAGCGAACCCGGTGGGCTAGAACAAGAGACCCAGTACTTC
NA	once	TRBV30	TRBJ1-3	CAWSYDSFSGNTIYF	TGTGCCTGGAGCTATGACAGTTTCTCTGGAAACACCATATATTTT
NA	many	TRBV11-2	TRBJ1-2	CASSSEGRGLNYGYTF	TGTGCCAGCAGCTCGGAGGGACGAGGGCTCAACTATGGCTACACCTTC
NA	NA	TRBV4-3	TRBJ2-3	CASSHGGNTDTQYF	TGCGCCAGCAGTCACGGCGGAAACACAGATACGCAGTATTTT
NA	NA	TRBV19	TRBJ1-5	CASSIRRGNQTQHF	TGTGCCAGTAGTATTAGGAGGGGCAATCAGACCCAGCATTTT
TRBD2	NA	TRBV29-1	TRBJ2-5	CSARGGLAGRETQYF	TGCAGCGCCCGAGGGGGACTAGCGGGAAGGGAGACCCAGTACTTC
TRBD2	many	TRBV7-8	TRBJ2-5	CASTRPNSGGARETQYF	TGTGCCAGCACCCGACCGAACAGCGGGGGGGCCCGCGAGACCCAGTACTTC
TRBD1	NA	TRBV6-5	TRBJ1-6	CASSWDSDNSPLHF	TGTGCCAGCAGCTGGGACAGCGATAATTCACCCCTCCACTTT
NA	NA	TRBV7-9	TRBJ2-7	CASSSGEQYF	TGTGCCAGCAGCTCGGGAGAGCAGTACTTC
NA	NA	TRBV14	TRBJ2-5	CASSQGDKETQHF	TGTGCCAGCAGCCAAGGGGACAAGGAGACCCAGCACTTC
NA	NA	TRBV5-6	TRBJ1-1	CASSLGGGGAEAFF	TGTGCCAGCAGCTTGGGGGGTGGGGGGGCTGAAGCTTTCTTT
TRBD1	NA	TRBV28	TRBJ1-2	CASRMTGGPNYGYTF	TGTGCCAGCAGAATGACAGGGGGCCCTAACTATGGCTACACCTTC
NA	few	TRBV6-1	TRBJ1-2	CASTEGDGYGYTF	TGTGCCAGCACTGAAGGGGATGGCTATGGCTACACCTTC
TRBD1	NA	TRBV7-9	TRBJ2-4	CASSLQGAVFKNIQYF	TGTGCCAGCAGCCTACAGGGGGCCGTTTTCAAAAACATTCAGTACTTC
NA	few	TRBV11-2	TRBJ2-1	CASSLRRDSSYNEQFF	TGTGCCAGCAGCCTAAGGAGGGATAGCTCCTACAATGAGCAGTTCTTC
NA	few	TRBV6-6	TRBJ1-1	CASSYSAGAMNTEAFF	TGTGCCAGCAGTTACTCCGCGGGCGCCATGAACACTGAAGCTTTCTTT
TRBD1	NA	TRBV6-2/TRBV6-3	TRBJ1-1	CASSYSGQMNTEAFF	TGTGCCAGCAGTTACTCGGGACAGATGAACACTGAAGCTTTCTTT
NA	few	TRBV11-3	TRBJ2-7	CASSQARDNHEQYF	TGTGCCAGCAGCCAAGCCCGGGACAACCACGAGCAGTACTTC
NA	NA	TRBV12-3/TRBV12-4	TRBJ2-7	CASSLDSREQYF	TGTGCCAGCAGCCTGGACAGCCGGGAGCAGTACTTC
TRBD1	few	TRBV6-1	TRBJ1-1	CASTWVGQGDTEAFF	TGTGCCAGTACATGGGTGGGACAGGGGGACACTGAAGCTTTCTTT
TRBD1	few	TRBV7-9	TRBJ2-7	CASSTNRGRAYEQYF	TGTGCCAGCAGCACCAACAGGGGCCGTGCCTACGAGCAGTACTTC
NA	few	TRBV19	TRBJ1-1	CASTLGQGVGEAFF	TGTGCCAGTACCCTGGGGCAGGGCGTCGGTGAAGCTTTCTTT
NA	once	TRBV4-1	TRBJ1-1	CASSQRFGPEAFF	TGCGCCAGCAGCCAACGTTTCGGACCCGAAGCTTTCTTT
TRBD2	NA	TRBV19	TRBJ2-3	CASSPLAGAGDTQYF	TGTGCCAGTAGCCCACTAGCGGGAGCGGGAGATACGCAGTATTTT
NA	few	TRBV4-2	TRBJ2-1	CASSQVTAPEQFF	TGTGCCAGCAGCCAAGTCACGGCCCCAGAGCAGTTCTTC
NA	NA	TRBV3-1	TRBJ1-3	CASSRGGGNTIYF	TGTGCCAGCAGCCGAGGCGGTGGAAACACCATATATTTT
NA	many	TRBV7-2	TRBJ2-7	CASSDGWGLSYEQYF	TGTGCCAGCAGCGACGGGTGGGGCTTGTCCTACGAGCAGTACTTC
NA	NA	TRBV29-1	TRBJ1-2	CSVEETLANYGYTF	TGCAGCGTTGAAGAAACACTAGCTAACTATGGCTACACCTTC
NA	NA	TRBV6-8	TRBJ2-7	CASSSPAGTPYEQYF	TGTGCCAGCAGCTCCCCGGCCGGGACCCCCTACGAGCAGTACTTC
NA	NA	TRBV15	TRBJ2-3	CATSRGVTDTQYF	TGTGCCACCAGCAGAGGTGTCACAGATACGCAGTATTTT
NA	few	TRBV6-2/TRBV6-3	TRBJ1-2	CASSYDYGYTF	TGTGCCAGCAGTTACGACTATGGCTACACCTTC
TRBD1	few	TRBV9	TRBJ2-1	CASSVRSAGQGSYNEQFF	TGTGCCAGCAGCGTACGAAGTGCGGGACAGGGTTCCTACAATGAGCAGTTCTTC
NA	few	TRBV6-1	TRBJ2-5	CASSEARRGTQYF	TGTGCCAGCAGTGAAGCTAGGAGGGGGACCCAGTACTTC
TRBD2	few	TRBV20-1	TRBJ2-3	CSAASPGLAGSPTDTQYF	TGCAGTGCCGCTAGTCCAGGACTAGCGGGGTCTCCCACAGATACGCAGTATTTT